There are a few counts of the clone carrying this TCR beta chain. The antigen is unknown. The sample comes from a study of tumor and adjacent non-tumor tissue in lung cancer. The overall study: Around 4.5 million productive TCRbeta reads were obtained per sample on average.

RNA was extracted from bulk tissue without any cell sorting. Between August and November 2014, newly diagnosed, chemotherapy-naive lung cancer patients underwent thoracic surgery in China. Findings and limits, study-wide: TCR diversity was significantly greater in tumor than normal lung tissue. Tumor TCR diversity, when higher, was linked to shorter survival.

TCRbeta libraries were built with three rounds of nested PCR, modified from ARM-PCR. TCRdb recomputed calls from the multiplex PCR reads with MiXCR, one row per CDR3 protein. The sample includes fewer than 150,000 distinct CDR3 sequences, approximately 70% of them seen just once. Trimming stripped 2 bases from V and 1 base from J, with 17 bases between. Germline V gene lookup returns CDR1 MNHEY and CDR2 SVGAGI. This CDR3 is 17 amino acids long. Material: lung tumor tissue. The V and J genes are TRBV6-5 and TRBJ2-5, with D perhaps being TRBD1 or TRBD2 (5 bases each). This TCR came from a man between 60 and 75 years old with small cell lung cancer. The CDR3 bases are TGTGCCAGCAGTTACCTGTCCCTGGGACCGCTCCAAGAGACCCAGTACTTC. Amino acid sequence: CASSYLSLGPLQETQYF.